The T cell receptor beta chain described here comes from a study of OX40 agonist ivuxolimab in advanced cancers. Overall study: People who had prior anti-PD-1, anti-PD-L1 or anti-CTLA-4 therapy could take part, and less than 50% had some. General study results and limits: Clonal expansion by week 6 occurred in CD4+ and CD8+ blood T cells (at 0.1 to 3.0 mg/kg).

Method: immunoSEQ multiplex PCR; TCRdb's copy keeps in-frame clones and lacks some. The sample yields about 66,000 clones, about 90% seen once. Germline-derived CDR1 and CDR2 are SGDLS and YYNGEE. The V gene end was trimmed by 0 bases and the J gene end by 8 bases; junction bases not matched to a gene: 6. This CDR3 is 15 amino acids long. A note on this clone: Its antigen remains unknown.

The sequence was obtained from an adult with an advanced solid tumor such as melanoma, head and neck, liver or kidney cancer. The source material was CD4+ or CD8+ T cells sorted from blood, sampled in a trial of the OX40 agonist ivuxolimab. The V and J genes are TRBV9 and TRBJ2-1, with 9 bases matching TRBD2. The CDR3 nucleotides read TGTGCCAGCAGCGTAGGGGCGGGAGGGGAATATGAGCAGTTCTTC. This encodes CASSVGAGGEYEQFF.